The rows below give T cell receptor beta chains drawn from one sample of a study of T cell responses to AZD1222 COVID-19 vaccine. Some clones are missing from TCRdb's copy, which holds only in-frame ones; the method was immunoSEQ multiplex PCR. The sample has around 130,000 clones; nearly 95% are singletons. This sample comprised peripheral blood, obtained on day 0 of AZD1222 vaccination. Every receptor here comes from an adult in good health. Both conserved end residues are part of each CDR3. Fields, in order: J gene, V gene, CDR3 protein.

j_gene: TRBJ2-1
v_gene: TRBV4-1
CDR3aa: CASSQDPGGPGEQFF

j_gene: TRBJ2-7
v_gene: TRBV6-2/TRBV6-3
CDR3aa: CASSYSTGTGREQYF

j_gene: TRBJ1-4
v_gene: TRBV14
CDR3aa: CASSQVQGAFEKLFF

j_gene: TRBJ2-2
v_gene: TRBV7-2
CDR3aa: CASRLTRGWGNTGELFF

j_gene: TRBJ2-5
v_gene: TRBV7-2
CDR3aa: CASSFDRGTQYF

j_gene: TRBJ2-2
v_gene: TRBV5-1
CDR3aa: CASSLGSYTGELFF

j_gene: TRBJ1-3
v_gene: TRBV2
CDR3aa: CASSVGTGISGNTIYF

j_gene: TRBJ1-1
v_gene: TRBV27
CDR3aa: CASKLRAPRTEAFF

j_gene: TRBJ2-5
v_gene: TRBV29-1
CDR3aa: CSAVVATETQYF

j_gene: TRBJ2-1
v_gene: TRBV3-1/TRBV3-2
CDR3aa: CASSPRLGGASNEQFF